This paragraph covers one TCR beta chain sequence. Primers used in a second PCR of roughly 7 to 12 cycles were a sample-barcoded 5' primer and a J-beta primer mix. TCRdb passed the 5' RACE reads through MiXCR, listing each CDR3 protein once. There are roughly 730,000 distinct CDR3 sequences in the sample; around three fifths occur only once, and approximately 24% lies in the top ten. The data originate from a study of blood T cells in healthy people across ages. The germline V gene has CDR1 DFQATT and CDR2 SNEGSKA (reference sequence). V gave up 6 bases and J gave up 6 bases, with 11 bases separating them. The CDR3 is made up of 11 amino acids. Donation came from healthy Caucasian individuals in Russia who were aged about 6 to 100. Each of the donors had around 9 milliliters of peripheral blood drawn into EDTA-treated Vacutainer tubes.

The sequence derives from a man aged 35-49 years in good health. The chain recombines TRBV20-1 with TRBJ1-1; possible D gene TRBD1, 5 bases. What was sequenced was blood. In DNA form, the CDR3 reads TGCAGTGCGCCAAGACAGTCTGAAGCTTTCTTT. It specifies CSAPRQSEAFF.